This is a list of T cell receptor beta chains from one sample in a study of blood T cell repertoires in COVID-19. This table comes from immunoSEQ multiplex PCR, and its TCRdb copy is limited to in-frame clones, with some not included. This sample yields some 59,000 clones, of which around 77% are seen a single time; roughly a fifth belongs to the top ten. The sequencing sample was made of peripheral blood. These receptors all come from a man older than 75 with active or convalescent COVID-19. CDR3s include the opening cysteine and the closing phenylalanine or tryptophan. D genes are given only for firm matches. A clone size is listed for some rows: how often the clone was seen (once, few, many), or a class if it is expanded.

v_call: TRBV5-1
clone_size: once
d_call: -
j_call: TRBJ1-4
cdr3_aa: CASSSTGGTNEKLFF

v_call: TRBV5-1
clone_size: few
d_call: -
j_call: TRBJ2-2
cdr3_aa: CASSLVTGHTGELFF

v_call: TRBV5-1
clone_size: -
d_call: TRBD2
j_call: TRBJ2-3
cdr3_aa: CASTLGGGTDTQYF

v_call: TRBV19
clone_size: -
d_call: TRBD2
j_call: TRBJ2-7
cdr3_aa: CASRSPGLAREQYF

v_call: TRBV28
clone_size: -
d_call: TRBD1
j_call: TRBJ1-4
cdr3_aa: CASRPPGTGGEEEKLFF

v_call: TRBV18
clone_size: once
d_call: TRBD1
j_call: TRBJ1-6
cdr3_aa: CASSPPDRVSSPLHF

v_call: TRBV6-5
clone_size: -
d_call: -
j_call: TRBJ1-3
cdr3_aa: CASSTTGNSGNTIYF

v_call: TRBV5-1
clone_size: -
d_call: -
j_call: TRBJ2-1
cdr3_aa: CASSLNSGAYNEQFF

v_call: TRBV6-5
clone_size: -
d_call: TRBD2
j_call: TRBJ2-5
cdr3_aa: CAIRSGGLEGETQYF

v_call: TRBV6-6
clone_size: once
d_call: -
j_call: TRBJ2-7
cdr3_aa: CASSSNYEQYF

v_call: TRBV19
clone_size: once
d_call: TRBD2
j_call: TRBJ2-5
cdr3_aa: CASSSRTSGRGVKETQYF

v_call: TRBV7-8
clone_size: -
d_call: -
j_call: TRBJ2-5
cdr3_aa: CASSPKGQSQETQYF

v_call: TRBV3-1/TRBV3-2
clone_size: -
d_call: TRBD2
j_call: TRBJ2-3
cdr3_aa: CASSQVAGRIDTQYF

v_call: TRBV4-1
clone_size: many
d_call: -
j_call: TRBJ1-2
cdr3_aa: CASSLLEGGKLYGYTF

v_call: TRBV28
clone_size: -
d_call: TRBD1
j_call: TRBJ1-5
cdr3_aa: CASITGAVGNQPQHF

v_call: TRBV12-3/TRBV12-4
clone_size: -
d_call: -
j_call: TRBJ1-2
cdr3_aa: CASSPPLGYGYTF

v_call: TRBV12-3/TRBV12-4
clone_size: once
d_call: TRBD1
j_call: TRBJ1-6
cdr3_aa: CASSLLSTGTLHF

v_call: TRBV27
clone_size: -
d_call: TRBD2
j_call: TRBJ2-7
cdr3_aa: CASSPRPAGVLEQYF

v_call: TRBV7-2
clone_size: -
d_call: -
j_call: TRBJ1-1
cdr3_aa: CASSLLGGTLNTEAFF

v_call: TRBV28
clone_size: -
d_call: -
j_call: TRBJ2-3
cdr3_aa: CASRKQGKAGTQYF

v_call: TRBV11-2
clone_size: -
d_call: -
j_call: TRBJ2-4
cdr3_aa: CASSLTLQGNIQYF

v_call: TRBV29-1
clone_size: -
d_call: -
j_call: TRBJ2-2
cdr3_aa: CSVRPHGGDTGELFF

v_call: TRBV9
clone_size: few
d_call: -
j_call: TRBJ1-6
cdr3_aa: CASSAGGGEDSPLHF

v_call: TRBV5-1
clone_size: -
d_call: -
j_call: TRBJ1-1
cdr3_aa: CASSFSPGTTGTEAFF

v_call: TRBV29-1
clone_size: -
d_call: -
j_call: TRBJ2-6
cdr3_aa: CSVEASSSSGANVLTF

v_call: TRBV5-6
clone_size: -
d_call: -
j_call: TRBJ2-5
cdr3_aa: CASSLGSWRQETQYF

v_call: TRBV28
clone_size: -
d_call: TRBD1
j_call: TRBJ2-7
cdr3_aa: CASTPGQGPYEQYF

v_call: TRBV7-9
clone_size: -
d_call: TRBD2
j_call: TRBJ2-7
cdr3_aa: CASSSLGQAGVYEQYF

v_call: TRBV6-5
clone_size: -
d_call: TRBD2
j_call: TRBJ2-7
cdr3_aa: CASSGASGSSYEQYF

v_call: TRBV5-8
clone_size: -
d_call: -
j_call: TRBJ1-5
cdr3_aa: CASSGDTQFSNQPQHF

v_call: TRBV20-1
clone_size: -
d_call: -
j_call: TRBJ2-3
cdr3_aa: CSASLVIVDTQYF

v_call: TRBV19
clone_size: -
d_call: -
j_call: TRBJ1-3
cdr3_aa: CASSTSIQERHFF

v_call: TRBV19
clone_size: -
d_call: TRBD1
j_call: TRBJ2-7
cdr3_aa: CASSIDRERYEQYF

v_call: TRBV27
clone_size: -
d_call: TRBD1
j_call: TRBJ1-2
cdr3_aa: CASSLTGQRYGYTF

v_call: TRBV7-3
clone_size: -
d_call: TRBD1
j_call: TRBJ1-1
cdr3_aa: CASSLRGQGAGTEAFF

v_call: TRBV7-8
clone_size: -
d_call: TRBD1
j_call: TRBJ2-7
cdr3_aa: CASSLAGQGASYEQYF

v_call: TRBV28
clone_size: -
d_call: -
j_call: TRBJ2-7
cdr3_aa: CASSFGTLVFSYEQYF

v_call: TRBV11-2
clone_size: few
d_call: -
j_call: TRBJ1-1
cdr3_aa: CASSKGTAGLGAFF

v_call: TRBV4-2
clone_size: -
d_call: TRBD1
j_call: TRBJ1-4
cdr3_aa: CASSQEILGDRGEKLFF

v_call: TRBV2
clone_size: -
d_call: -
j_call: TRBJ2-5
cdr3_aa: CASSTGGSETQYF

v_call: TRBV12-2
clone_size: -
d_call: -
j_call: TRBJ2-7
cdr3_aa: CASRFSYEQYF

v_call: TRBV4-2
clone_size: -
d_call: TRBD1
j_call: TRBJ1-6
cdr3_aa: CASSQIGQGVNSPLHF

v_call: TRBV27
clone_size: -
d_call: TRBD1
j_call: TRBJ1-2
cdr3_aa: CASSWRPTDRAVSYGYTF

v_call: TRBV3-1/TRBV3-2
clone_size: -
d_call: -
j_call: TRBJ1-5
cdr3_aa: CASSQSTRAPNQPQHF

v_call: TRBV11-2
clone_size: -
d_call: -
j_call: TRBJ1-6
cdr3_aa: CASSWGGVNSPLHF

v_call: TRBV2
clone_size: -
d_call: -
j_call: TRBJ1-2
cdr3_aa: CASSESDGYTF

v_call: TRBV3-1/TRBV3-2
clone_size: -
d_call: -
j_call: TRBJ2-7
cdr3_aa: CASSYQDMSYEQYF

v_call: TRBV28
clone_size: -
d_call: TRBD1
j_call: TRBJ1-1
cdr3_aa: CASSLPFQGAYTEAFF

v_call: TRBV27
clone_size: -
d_call: -
j_call: TRBJ1-2
cdr3_aa: CASSPTGTAFGYTF

v_call: TRBV29-1
clone_size: -
d_call: TRBD2
j_call: TRBJ2-1
cdr3_aa: CSGARGLVTYNEQFF

v_call: TRBV5-1
clone_size: once
d_call: TRBD2
j_call: TRBJ2-2
cdr3_aa: CASSSFGGASTGELFF

v_call: TRBV5-5
clone_size: few
d_call: TRBD1
j_call: TRBJ1-4
cdr3_aa: CASSLGTGVRTNEKLFF

v_call: TRBV28
clone_size: -
d_call: -
j_call: TRBJ1-1
cdr3_aa: CASSRRNTEAFF

v_call: TRBV2
clone_size: once
d_call: TRBD1
j_call: TRBJ2-7
cdr3_aa: CASMVDRGVHEQYF

v_call: TRBV5-1
clone_size: -
d_call: -
j_call: TRBJ2-5
cdr3_aa: CASSLVPGQQETQYF

v_call: TRBV6-5
clone_size: -
d_call: TRBD1
j_call: TRBJ1-1
cdr3_aa: CASSYARGPTEAFF

v_call: TRBV11-2
clone_size: -
d_call: -
j_call: TRBJ2-5
cdr3_aa: CASSFSGRETQYF

v_call: TRBV9
clone_size: -
d_call: -
j_call: TRBJ2-3
cdr3_aa: CASSVGVYASTGTDTQYF

v_call: TRBV6-4
clone_size: few
d_call: -
j_call: TRBJ1-5
cdr3_aa: CASQPGYPRPQHF